The clone carrying this TCR beta chain has more than one count but fewer than ten. Its target is not known. The germline V gene has CDR1 SGHKS and CDR2 YYEKEE (reference sequence). The CDR3 has 12 amino acids. Researchers made TCR cDNA using 5'RACE template switching, and this step added a universal primer site and UMIs. MiXCR, applied by TCRdb to the 5' RACE reads, yields one record per CDR3 protein. Here the sample spans about 580,000 distinct CDR3 sequences, 17% being singletons. These data are taken from a study of T cells after yellow fever vaccination. General study points: Boosting was followed by the reappearance of most primary-vaccination clones (approximately 97% CD4, around 86% CD8).

Source: PBMCs, taken about 5 days after the first yellow fever vaccination. The chain employs TRBV5-5 and TRBJ1-6; weak D call: TRBD1 (6 bases). The receptor's source is a man younger than 35 who received the YFV17D yellow fever vaccine. The DNA of the CDR3 is TGTGGGTCAGGGGATTATAATTCACCCCTCCACTTT. Its protein product is CGSGDYNSPLHF.